Below are 21 T cell receptor beta chains sequenced from a single sample in a study of blood T cell repertoires in COVID-19. Generated by immunoSEQ multiplex PCR, the TCRdb table keeps only in-frame clones and is missing some. Of under 200,000 clones in the sample, around 82% were seen once. The sample consisted of PBMCs or T cells enriched from blood (not recorded which). These receptors all come from a man aged 60 to 69 who had recovered from COVID-19.

Only one count was recorded for this clone. This chain uses TRBV11-2 with TRBJ1-4; weak D call: TRBD1 (5 bases). V gave up 1 base and J gave up 7 bases, with 13 bases separating them. The germline V gene encodes CDR1 SGHAT and CDR2 FQNNGV. This CDR3 comprises 15 residues. The CDR3 protein is CASSLVGARGEKLFF. The CDR3 nucleotides read TGTGCCAGCAGCTTAGTAGGGGCGCGGGGTGAAAAACTGTTTTTT.

This chain joins TRBV5-4 and TRBJ2-7; 9 bases match TRBD1. CDR3 size: 16 residues. Per germline, CDR1 SGHNT and CDR2 YYREEE (reference sequence). Losses at the gene ends were 0 bases for V and 2 bases for J; bases not matched to a gene: 6. The CDR3 sequence: CASSLATGGIPYEQYF. The CDR3 region has the DNA TGTGCCAGCAGCTTGGCCACAGGGGGCATCCCCTACGAGCAGTACTTC.

This clone was seen ten or more times. V is TRBV9 and J is TRBJ1-2, with 7 bases fitting TRBD1. The junction had 3 bases not matched to a gene; V was cut back by 3 bases and J by 1 base. Germline CDR1 is SGDLS and CDR2 is YYNGEE. The CDR3 runs 14 residues. Written as DNA, the CDR3 is TGTGCCAGCAGCGAGGGGGACAGTAACTATGGCTACACCTTC. Translated: CASSEGDSNYGYTF.

The J gene is TRBJ2-5, the V gene TRBV6-2 or TRBV6-3, with 10 bases matching TRBD1. The germline V gene encodes CDR1 MNHEY and CDR2 SVGEGT. J was trimmed by 4 bases and V by 2 bases; bases with no gene match: 7. The CDR3 covers 16 residues. In DNA, the CDR3 is TGTGCCAGCAGTTACCTGGGACAGGGGATAGGAGAGACCCAGTACTTC. As protein: CASSYLGQGIGETQYF.

The gene calls are TRBV2 and TRBJ2-7, with D tentatively TRBD2 (6 bases). Trimming cost V 5 bases and J 1 base, with 15 bases left between them. The CDR3 length is 15 residues. CDR1 is SNHLY, CDR2 FYNNEI, per germline. The CDR3 reads CASSPRTTASYEQYF. The DNA of the CDR3 is TGTGCCAGCAGTCCTCGGACTACCGCGTCCTACGAGCAGTACTTC.

This clone has more than one count but fewer than ten. V usage is TRBV6-5 and J usage is TRBJ1-3; 7 bases are shared with TRBD1. The CDR3 consists of 14 residues. Germline V gene lookup returns CDR1 MNHEY and CDR2 SVGAGI. V was clipped by 6 bases and J by 4 bases; unmatched bases: 6. CDR3 bases: TGTGCCAGCAGCTTAAGGGGGCCCGGAAACACCATATATTTT. This encodes CASSLRGPGNTIYF.

This clone was detected only once. The rearrangement links TRBV3-1 (or the pseudogene TRBV3-2) to TRBJ2-2; TRBD2 matches 14 bases. Germline V lookup: CDR1 LGHDT, CDR2 YNNKEL (reference sequence). V shed 4 bases and J 3 bases; nucleotides not matched to a gene: 16. The CDR3 length is 21 residues. The CDR3 DNA sequence: TGTGCCAGCAGCCTCAATTTCCCGGGACTAGCGGGAGTTGGGGACACCGGGGAGCTGTTTTTT. It encodes CASSLNFPGLAGVGDTGELFF.

The CDR3 DNA sequence: TGTGCCAGCAGTTCGGTTAATGAAAAACTGTTTTTT. Translating gives CASSSVNEKLFF. The chain links TRBV28 to TRBJ1-4; D remains unclear. This CDR3 contains 12 residues. Germline CDR1 and CDR2: MDHEN and SYDVKM. V gave up 4 bases and J gave up 4 bases, with 4 bases separating them.

This clone was found once. As DNA, the CDR3 is TGTGCCAGCAGCCTCGGGACTAGCGGTAGCTCTGGGGCCAACGTCCTGACTTTC. This sequence encodes CASSLGTSGSSGANVLTF. V and J are TRBV7-9 and TRBJ2-6; the match to TRBD2 covers 11 bases. V was pared by 5 bases and J by 0 bases, with 6 bases of the junction left unmatched. Germline values: CDR1 SEHNR, CDR2 FQNEAQ (reference sequence). The CDR3 sequence is 18 residues long.

This rearrangement joins TRBV24-1 to TRBJ2-3; no definite D call. Germline V gene sequence: CDR1 KGHDR, CDR2 SFDVKD. Between the trimmed V and J ends, which lost 5 bases and 6 bases, there was a span of 11 bases. This CDR3 region has 13 residues. CDR3 amino acids: CATSVSGSDTQYF. The DNA for the CDR3 is TGTGCCACCAGTGTTTCAGGATCGGATACGCAGTATTTT.

The chain links TRBV27 to TRBJ2-3; TRBD2 agrees at 7 bases. Trimming at V came to 1 base and at J to 5 bases, leaving 6 bases not matched to a gene. The CDR3 extends over 15 amino acids. Germline-derived CDR1 and CDR2 are MNHEY and SMNVEV (reference sequence). The CDR3 nucleotides are TGTGCCAGCAGTTTATGGTCGGGCGGGAGAGATACGCAGTATTTT. Translated, it gives CASSLWSGGRDTQYF.

This clone appeared once. The genes are TRBV5-6 and TRBJ1-1; the match to TRBD1 covers 8 bases. The length of the CDR3 is 16 residues. Germline-derived CDR1 and CDR2 are SGHDT and YYEEEE. V shed 3 bases, J shed 6 bases, and the junction held 13 bases outside the gene matches. The CDR3 region is CASSSGISGGIAEAFF. CDR3 nucleotide sequence: TGTGCCAGCAGCTCCGGCATATCAGGGGGCATCGCTGAAGCTTTCTTT.

This rearrangement joins TRBV19 to TRBJ2-7, with a weak D call TRBD2 (6 bases). With 4 bases removed from V and 2 bases from J, the gap between germline ends came to 9 bases. Germline CDR1 and CDR2: LNHDA and SQIVND (reference sequence). The CDR3 loop spans 13 amino acids. CDR3 sequence reads: CASSKPGAYEQYF. In DNA form, the CDR3 reads TGTGCCAGTAGTAAGCCGGGGGCCTACGAGCAGTACTTC.

The gene calls are TRBV5-5 and TRBJ2-1; 9 bases agree with TRBD2. V lost 0 bases to trimming and J lost 7 bases; unmatched junction nucleotides: 5. CDR1 is SGHKS and CDR2 is YYEKEE in the germline V gene (reference sequence). This CDR3 contains 15 residues. CDR3 protein: CASSLVPSGVNEQFF. DNA of the CDR3: TGTGCCAGCAGCTTGGTTCCTAGCGGGGTGAATGAGCAGTTCTTC. Based on the CDR3 plus reference TRBV5-5 and TRBJ2-1, the full variable domain is DAGVTQSPTHLIKTRGQQVTLRCSPISGHKSVSWYQQVLGQGPQFIFQYYEKEERGRGNFPDRFSARQFPNYSSELNVNALLLGDSALYLCASSLVPSGVNEQFFGPGTRLTVL.

V and J are TRBV12-5 and TRBJ2-5; D remains ambiguous. The V gene's germline CDR1 is LGHNT and CDR2 FRNRAP. The CDR3 consists of 12 residues. V lost 6 bases and J lost 7, with 12 bases in between. The CDR3 DNA reads TGTGCTAGTGGACCGGATACGGGGACCCAGTACTTC. This encodes CASGPDTGTQYF.

The chain uses TRBV19 and TRBJ1-6; 11 nucleotides agree with TRBD1. The CDR3 runs 17 residues. CDR1 LNHDA and CDR2 SQIVND come from the germline V gene (reference sequence). V shed 3 bases and J 7 bases; nucleotides not matched to a gene: 8. The CDR3 DNA follows: TGTGCCAGTAGTATTAGTATCGGGACAGGGGGAAATTCACCCCTCCACTTT. The encoded protein is CASSISIGTGGNSPLHF.

The rearrangement joins TRBV12-3 or TRBV12-4 to TRBJ2-1; 9 nucleotides line up with TRBD2. The CDR3 spans 13 residues. V dropped 9 bases and J dropped 3; count of bases not matched to a gene: 3. The CDR3 DNA reads TGTGCCAGTGGGACTAGCTACTACAATGAGCAGTTCTTC. It specifies CASGTSYYNEQFF.

The CDR3 DNA reads as TGTGCCAGTAGTATGAGGGGGACCGGGGAGCTGTTTTTT. It specifies CASSMRGTGELFF. V usage is TRBV19 and J usage is TRBJ2-2; D is possibly TRBD1 (6 bases). Germline V gives CDR1 LNHDA, CDR2 SQIVND (reference sequence). The CDR3 covers 13 residues. With 3 bases removed from V and 5 bases from J, the gap between germline ends came to 7 bases.

The chain combines TRBV9 with TRBJ2-2; D may be TRBD1 (7 bases). The CDR3 covers 14 residues. Germline loops: CDR1 SGDLS, CDR2 YYNGEE. The V gene lost 0 bases and the J gene lost 6 bases, with 9 bases spanning the gap. As DNA, the CDR3 is TGTGCCAGCAGCGTAGGGAGGGGGCCCGGGGAGCTGTTTTTT. This encodes CASSVGRGPGELFF.

The chain uses TRBV19 and TRBJ1-4; D gene uncertain. Per the germline V gene, CDR1 is LNHDA and CDR2 is SQIVND (reference sequence). The CDR3 covers 13 residues. Deletions cut 6 bases from V and 0 bases from J, with 5 bases between. The CDR3: CASRGATNEKLFF. For the CDR3, the DNA is TGTGCCAGTAGGGGCGCAACTAATGAAAAACTGTTTTTT.

This clone was observed a few times. This chain connects TRBV12-3 or TRBV12-4 to TRBJ1-6; D is unclear. V lost 4 bases to trimming and J lost 7 bases, with 8 bases between them. The CDR3 loop spans 13 amino acids. Here the CDR3 DNA reads TGTGCCAGCAGTTCGCGGGTCAATTCACCCCTCCACTTT. It specifies CASSSRVNSPLHF.